The entry below describes one T cell receptor beta chain. Using immunoSEQ multiplex PCR, the repertoire was profiled, and TCRdb retains in-frame clones only, with some absent. The sample contains some 250,000 clones, roughly 90% of which appear only once. The data derive from a study of Ad26.COV2.S vaccination and SARS-CoV-2 variants. Background on the study: Donor was in the COV1001 Ad26.COV2.S trial arm. In the study, Ad26.COV2.S was injected intramuscularly once, or twice 56 days apart.

Stated treatment: 15 to 20 received Ad26.COV2.S at low or high dose, single or two shots; 5 received placebo; per-sample allocation not given. Following the first vaccine or placebo injection, samples were taken on day 63. The administered vaccine (an Ad26 vector) expressed Wuhan-strain SARS-CoV-2 spike. CDR3 size: 15 residues. Germline CDR1 and CDR2: SGHRS and YFSETQ. V gave up 0 bases and J gave up 1 base, with 10 bases separating them. This sequence was found in a person aged 18-65 years who received the Ad26.COV2.S COVID-19 vaccine or a placebo. The sample in question was peripheral blood, obtained in a trial of Ad26.COV2.S vaccine versus placebo. The chain recombines TRBV5-1 with TRBJ2-5, with D perhaps matching TRBD1 or TRBD2 (5 bases each). CDR3 sequence: CASSLAGAVQETQYF. CDR3 coding DNA: TGCGCCAGCAGCTTGGCCGGGGCCGTCCAAGAGACCCAGTACTTC. Variable domain in full (rest from reference TRBV5-1 and TRBJ2-5): KAGVTQTPRYLIKTRGQQVTLSCSPISGHRSVSWYQQTPGQGLQFLFEYFSETQRNKGNFPGRFSGRQFSNSRSEMNVSTLELGDSALYLCASSLAGAVQETQYFGPGTRLLVL.